This TCR beta chain is from a study of regulatory dendritic cells for organ transplantation. At the level of the study: Day 6 dendritic cell cultures were stimulated with LPS. The study's findings and limits: Resting memory CD8+ T cells held the most alloreactive clonotypes. Regulatory dendritic cells appeared to expand memory CD8+ clones less than mature ones. Naive CD4+ and CD8+ repertoires were highly diverse; memory CD8+ was most oligoclonal.

Allogeneic regulatory or mature dendritic cells were co-cultured for under six days with CFSE-labeled sorted T cells at 1:10. Comments on this clone: The antigen remains undetermined.

The assay was immunoSEQ multiplex PCR, and TCRdb's table has in-frame clones only and misses some. The sample consists of some 9,300 clones, around 71% of them appearing once. V was shortened by 6 bases and J by 5 bases, with 10 bases between the two germline ends. CDR1 MNHNY and CDR2 SVGAGI come from the germline V gene (reference sequence). The length of the CDR3 is 12 residues. The sequenced sample consisted of naive CD4+ T cells from blood cultured with dendritic cells. Indicated subset: CD45RA+ naive T cells. The source of this sequence is a human donor in good health. This chain joins TRBV6-6 and TRBJ1-2; D perhaps matches TRBD1 (6 bases). CDR3 bases: TGTGCCAGCAGGCTTACAGGGTATGGCTACACCTTC. Residues: CASRLTGYGYTF.